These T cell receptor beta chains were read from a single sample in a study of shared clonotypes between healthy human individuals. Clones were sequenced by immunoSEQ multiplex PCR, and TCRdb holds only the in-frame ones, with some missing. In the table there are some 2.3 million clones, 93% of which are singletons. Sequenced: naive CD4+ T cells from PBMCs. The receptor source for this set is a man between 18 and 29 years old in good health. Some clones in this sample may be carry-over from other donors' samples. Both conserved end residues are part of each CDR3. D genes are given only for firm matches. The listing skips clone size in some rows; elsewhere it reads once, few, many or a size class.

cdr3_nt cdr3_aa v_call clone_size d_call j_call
TGCGCCAGCAGCCGAAAACTAGCGGGATGGGAGACCCAGTACTTC CASSRKLAGWETQYF TRBV5-1 NA TRBD2 TRBJ2-5
TGCAGCGTTGTGACCAGGATGAACACTGAAGCTTTCTTT CSVVTRMNTEAFF TRBV29-1 NA NA TRBJ1-1
TGTGCCAGCAGCCCCCGTAGGGGGGATACGCAGTATTTT CASSPRRGDTQYF TRBV27 NA NA TRBJ2-3
TGCGCCAGCAGCTTGGAAGATGGGGGGCGAGGCGAGCAGTACTTC CASSLEDGGRGEQYF TRBV5-1 NA NA TRBJ2-7
TGCGCCAGCAGCATCCGACAGGGGAGCTCCTACAATGAGCAGTTCTTC CASSIRQGSSYNEQFF TRBV5-1 NA TRBD1 TRBJ2-1
TGTGCCAGTAGTCCAGGGGATAGCTTTCGTGAGCAGTTCTTC CASSPGDSFREQFF TRBV19 NA NA TRBJ2-1
TGTGCCAGCAGGGCAGGGGGAGTCGGTCAGCCCCAGCATTTT CASRAGGVGQPQHF TRBV6-6 once TRBD1 TRBJ1-5
TGTGCCAGCAGCGGACCCCTAGCGGACAGCACAGATACGCAGTATTTT CASSGPLADSTDTQYF TRBV9 NA TRBD2 TRBJ2-3
TGTGCCACCCGACCTGGGCCCTGGGGGGATCAGCCCCAGCATTTT CATRPGPWGDQPQHF TRBV15 NA NA TRBJ1-5
TGTGCCAGCAGTCTGGACAGGGGGCCTTACAATGAGCAGTTCTTC CASSLDRGPYNEQFF TRBV6-1 NA TRBD1 TRBJ2-1
TGTGCCAGCAGTTTGTCACTTCTTGAGCAGTTCTTC CASSLSLLEQFF TRBV28 NA NA TRBJ2-1
TGTGCCAGCAGGGCCGGGACAGGGAAACGCGAGCAGTACTTC CASRAGTGKREQYF TRBV6-1 NA TRBD1 TRBJ2-7
TGCGCCAGCAGCCCGGAACCTCAAGAGACCCAGTACTTC CASSPEPQETQYF TRBV5-1 NA NA TRBJ2-5
TGTGCCACCCAGAGCTCTGGAAACACCATATATTTT CATQSSGNTIYF TRBV10-3 NA NA TRBJ1-3
TGTGCCAGCAGCACGGGACTAGCGGGAAGCACAGATACGCAGTATTTT CASSTGLAGSTDTQYF TRBV9 NA TRBD2 TRBJ2-3